The 26 T cell receptor beta chains in this list originate from one sample, sequenced in a study of shared clonotypes between healthy human individuals. Produced via immunoSEQ multiplex PCR; TCRdb's table is partial and in-frame only. The data show millions of clones, roughly 92% seen once. The specimen was naive CD4+ T cells sorted from blood. Noted subset: CD45RA+ positively selected. These TCRs come from a man younger than 30 in good health.

J is TRBJ1-1 and V is TRBV27; D is unclear. Germline V CDR1 and CDR2: MNHEY, SMNVEV (reference sequence). CDR3 length equals 15 residues. V lost 4 bases and J lost 0, with 12 bases in between. In nucleotides, the CDR3 is TGTGCCAGCAGTTCGGAACAGCTCATGAACACTGAAGCTTTCTTT. Protein product: CASSSEQLMNTEAFF.

J is TRBJ2-7 and V is TRBV6-5; D call uncertain. The CDR3 contains 14 residues. With 2 bases removed from V and 4 bases from J, the gap between germline ends came to 12 bases. Germline CDR1 is MNHEY and CDR2 is SVGAGI. CDR3 sequence reads: CASSYRRSGYEQYF. CDR3 DNA: TGTGCCAGCAGTTACCGAAGGTCGGGTTACGAGCAGTACTTC.

V and J are TRBV2 and TRBJ2-7; 10 positions agree with TRBD1. CDR1 SNHLY and CDR2 FYNNEI come from the germline V gene. J was trimmed by 6 bases and V by 7 bases; bases with no gene match: 12. CDR3 size: 15 residues. The CDR3 loop is CASTPERGQGGEQYF. The CDR3 DNA reads as TGTGCCAGCACTCCCGAAAGAGGACAGGGGGGCGAGCAGTACTTC.

V and J are TRBV9 and TRBJ2-7; possible D gene TRBD1, 7 bases. Deletions cut 2 bases from V and 2 bases from J, with 20 bases between. CDR3 length: 17 residues. From germline, CDR1 is SGDLS and CDR2 YYNGEE. CDR3 residues: CASSVGGTGVGPYEQYF. CDR3 in DNA: TGTGCCAGCAGCGTGGGAGGAACAGGGGTAGGACCCTACGAGCAGTACTTC. Looking up the rest from reference TRBV9 and TRBJ2-7 gives the full variable domain: DSGVTQTPKHLITATGQRVTLRCSPRSGDLSVYWYQQSLDQGLQFLIQYYNGEERAKGNILERFSAQQFPDLHSELNLSSLELGDSALYFCASSVGGTGVGPYEQYFGPGTRLTVT.

The chain uses TRBV9 and TRBJ2-3, with no clear D. V was shortened by 0 bases and J by 0 bases, with 11 bases between the two germline ends. The germline V gene has CDR1 SGDLS and CDR2 YYNGEE. This CDR3 has 16 residues. The CDR3 here is CASSVGGETSTDTQYF. The DNA for the CDR3 is TGTGCCAGCAGCGTAGGTGGGGAAACTAGCACAGATACGCAGTATTTT.

The CDR3 is CSVALAEETQYF. The DNA of the CDR3 is TGCAGCGTTGCTTTGGCGGAAGAGACCCAGTACTTC. The chain joins TRBV29-1 to TRBJ2-5; D call uncertain. Germline V gene lookup returns CDR1 SQVTM and CDR2 ANQGSEA. The CDR3 has 12 residues. Trimming took 4 bases from V and 3 from J, leaving 9 bases between them.

The V call is TRBV15, the J call TRBJ1-3, with D uncertain. CDR1 LNHNV and CDR2 YYDKDF come from the germline V gene (reference sequence). V was clipped by 1 base and J by 14 bases, with 21 bases between them. The CDR3 is 15 amino acids. CDR3 amino acids: CATSRGNTGNTILYF. Written as DNA, the CDR3 is TGTGCCACCAGCAGAGGGAATACTGGAAACACCATCCTATATTTT.

The chain combines TRBV6-6 with TRBJ2-7, with D perhaps TRBD1 (6 bases). This CDR3 contains 13 residues. The V gene's germline CDR1 is MNHNY and CDR2 SVGAGI (reference sequence). V lost 8 bases and J 0 bases, leaving 11 bases between the germline ends. CDR3 sequence reads: CASHQGNSYEQYF. As DNA, the CDR3 is TGTGCCAGCCACCAGGGGAACTCCTACGAGCAGTACTTC.

This clone was recorded once. The V gene is TRBV28, the J gene TRBJ2-7; possibly TRBD1 for D (6 bases). The CDR3 runs to 12 residues. The germline gives CDR1 MDHEN, CDR2 SYDVKM. V lost 5 bases, J lost 6 bases, and 11 bases lay in between. The CDR3: CASSPTGFEQYF. The CDR3 DNA is TGTGCCAGCAGTCCCACAGGGTTCGAGCAGTACTTC. The variable domain in full, completed from reference TRBV28 and TRBJ2-7, reads DVKVTQSSRYLVKRTGEKVFLECVQDMDHENMFWYRQDPGLGLRLIYFSYDVKMKEKGDIPEGYSVSREKKERFSLILESASTNQTSMYLCASSPTGFEQYFGPGTRLTVT.

This chain joins TRBV6-6 and TRBJ2-7, with D perhaps TRBD1 or TRBD2 (5 bases each). Deletions cut 6 bases from V and 3 bases from J, with 12 bases between. CDR3 length: 13 residues. The germline V gene encodes CDR1 MNHNY and CDR2 SVGAGI (reference sequence). The CDR3 bases are TGTGCCAGCAGAGCCGGGACCGTCTACGAGCAGTACTTC. Amino acid sequence: CASRAGTVYEQYF.

This clone occurred a few times. The genes are TRBV5-5 and TRBJ1-6; 9 bases align to TRBD1. This CDR3 spans 16 amino acids. After removal of 1 base from V and 11 bases from J, the junction contained 10 bases not matched to a gene. CDR1 is SGHKS and CDR2 is YYEKEE in the germline V gene (reference sequence). This chain's CDR3 is CASSLNFGTGSAPLHF. The CDR3 nucleotides are TGTGCCAGCAGCTTGAATTTTGGGACAGGGTCAGCACCCCTCCACTTT. Looking up the rest from reference TRBV5-5 and TRBJ1-6 gives the full variable domain: DAGVTQSPTHLIKTRGQQVTLRCSPISGHKSVSWYQQVLGQGPQFIFQYYEKEERGRGNFPDRFSARQFPNYSSELNVNALLLGDSALYLCASSLNFGTGSAPLHFGNGTRLTVT.

The rearrangement links TRBV14 to TRBJ2-4, with 8 bases matching TRBD2. This CDR3 is 16 amino acids long. CDR1 and CDR2 from the germline V gene are SGHDN and FVKESK. The ends lost 0 bases at V and 2 bases at J; junction bases unmatched: 3. As DNA, the CDR3 is TGTGCCAGCAGCCAAGACGGGGGGGAGTCCAAAAACATTCAGTACTTC. Its translation: CASSQDGGESKNIQYF. The full variable domain, with the rest looked up from reference TRBV14 and TRBJ2-4, is EAGVTQFPSHSVIEKGQTVTLRCDPISGHDNLYWYRRVMGKEIKFLLHFVKESKQDESGMPNNRFLAERTGGTYSTLKVQPAELEDSGVYFCASSQDGGESKNIQYFGAGTRLSVL.

The rearrangement uses TRBV19 and TRBJ1-4; TRBD1 agrees at 8 bases. CDR1 is LNHDA, CDR2 SQIVND, per germline (reference sequence). This CDR3 contains 16 residues. Trimming removed 2 bases from V and 8 bases from J; junction bases left unmatched: 10. CDR3 DNA: TGTGCCAGTAGTATATCTGTGGGGACAGGCGGCGAAAAACTGTTTTTT. Amino acid sequence: CASSISVGTGGEKLFF.

The CDR3 sequence is CASTRDGSSYEQYF. The CDR3 nucleotides read TGCGCCAGCACCAGGGACGGAAGCTCCTACGAGCAGTACTTC. This sequence joins TRBV5-1 and TRBJ2-7; D may match TRBD1 or TRBD2 (5 bases each). The CDR3 totals 14 residues. CDR1 is SGHRS and CDR2 is YFSETQ in the germline V gene. V lost 6 bases and J lost 0, with 13 bases in between.

This chain connects TRBV6-4 to TRBJ2-7; no definite D call. The CDR3 covers 13 residues. CDR1 MRHNA and CDR2 SNTAGT come from the germline V gene. V lost 0 bases, J lost 3 bases, and 6 bases lay in between. The CDR3 DNA is TGTGCCAGCAGTGACTCGAGCTACTACGAGCAGTACTTC. It codes for CASSDSSYYEQYF.

The rearrangement joins TRBV2 to TRBJ2-7; D gene uncertain. Germline V lookup: CDR1 SNHLY, CDR2 FYNNEI. Deletions cut 7 bases from V and 9 bases from J, with 19 bases between. CDR3 length: 13 amino acids. DNA of the CDR3: TGTGCCAGCATGGGCGGCATCTTTACGAGGCAGTACTTC. Translation: CASMGGIFTRQYF.

This clone was observed a handful of times. The chain employs TRBV7-2 and TRBJ2-4; D is unclear. Deletions cut 5 bases from V and 13 bases from J, with 18 bases between. The CDR3 contains 13 residues. In germline, CDR1 is SGHTA, CDR2 FQGNSA. CDR3 protein: CASSQKGYTQQYF. The CDR3 DNA sequence: TGTGCCAGCAGCCAGAAAGGTTACACACAACAGTACTTC. Full variable domain (missing parts from reference TRBV7-2 and TRBJ2-4): GAGVSQSPSNKVTEKGKDVELRCDPISGHTALYWYRQSLGQGLEFLIYFQGNSAPDKSGLPSDRFSAERTGGSVSTLTIQRTQQEDSAVYLCASSQKGYTQQYFGAGTRLSVL.

The chain employs TRBV5-6 and TRBJ1-4; D unclear. This CDR3 is 14 amino acids long. Looked up from germline, CDR1 is SGHDT and CDR2 is YYEEEE. Deletions cut 2 bases from V and 4 bases from J, with 9 bases between. The CDR3 DNA reads TGTGCCAGCAGCTTCGGTCGGCATAATGAAAAACTGTTTTTT. This gives the protein CASSFGRHNEKLFF.

This sequence joins TRBV4-1 and TRBJ1-6, with a tentative D call TRBD1 (5 bases). The V gene's germline CDR1 is MGHRA and CDR2 YSYEKL. The V gene lost 5 bases and the J gene lost 6 bases, with 20 bases spanning the gap. This CDR3 is built from 17 residues. CDR3 region: CASSEPAGGDTNSPLHF. For the CDR3, the DNA is TGCGCCAGCAGCGAACCCGCCGGGGGGGATACTAATTCACCCCTCCACTTT.

The chain employs TRBV15 and TRBJ2-4; TRBD1 aligns across 10 bases. The CDR3 loop spans 15 amino acids. Trimming took 3 bases from V and 12 from J; bases not matched to a gene: 11. CDR1 and CDR2 from the germline V gene are LNHNV and YYDKDF (reference sequence). As DNA, the CDR3 is TGTGCCACCAGCAGTGATGACAGGGGGCTAGGGGGTCAGTACTTC. It is translated as CATSSDDRGLGGQYF.

Note on this clone: The sample has other DNA sequences that encode this CDR3 too. The V gene is TRBV5-1, the J gene TRBJ1-1; 7 nucleotides agree with TRBD1. Germline V CDR1 and CDR2: SGHRS, YFSETQ. The ends lost 4 bases at V and 0 bases at J; junction bases unmatched: 6. The CDR3 length is 15 residues. In nucleotides, the CDR3 is TGCGCCAGCAGCCCTACCGGGACAGTGAACACTGAAGCTTTCTTT. This codes for CASSPTGTVNTEAFF.

The chain joins TRBV7-6 to TRBJ2-6; tentatively, D is TRBD2 (7 bases). CDR3 length equals 19 residues. With 5 bases removed from V and 0 bases from J, the gap between germline ends came to 20 bases. CDR1 is SGHVS, CDR2 FNYEAQ, per germline. As DNA, the CDR3 is TGTGCCAGCAGCCCGGGGGGCAGGGGCCCTAGCTCTGGGGCCAACGTCCTGACTTTC. Amino acid sequence: CASSPGGRGPSSGANVLTF.

The chain is built from TRBV5-4 and TRBJ1-6; 10 nucleotides align to TRBD1. After removal of 4 bases from V and 2 bases from J, the junction contained 3 bases not matched to a gene. Germline V gene sequence: CDR1 SGHNT, CDR2 YYREEE (reference sequence). This CDR3 contains 16 residues. DNA for the CDR3: TGTGCCAGCAGCGTCGACAGGGGGCCCTATAATTCACCCCTCCACTTT. This encodes CASSVDRGPYNSPLHF.

The rearrangement links TRBV18 to TRBJ1-6; the D is unclear. Between the trimmed V and J ends, which lost 2 bases and 5 bases, there was a span of 10 bases. The CDR3 covers 15 residues. In germline, CDR1 is KGHSH, CDR2 LQKENI. CDR3 sequence reads: CASSPFYSDNSPLHF. The CDR3 DNA sequence: TGTGCCAGCTCACCATTTTACAGTGATAATTCACCCCTCCACTTT.

The chain has TRBV5-1 and TRBJ2-5, with 7 bases that match TRBD1. This CDR3 spans 13 amino acids. The ends lost 4 bases at V and 5 bases at J; junction bases unmatched: 5. Germline assignment: CDR1 SGHRS and CDR2 YFSETQ. The CDR3 here is CASSATGVETQYF. The CDR3 DNA reads TGCGCCAGCAGCGCCACAGGGGTCGAGACCCAGTACTTC.

This clone was picked up one time. V gene TRBV7-2 combines with J gene TRBJ2-7; the D gene could be TRBD1 or TRBD2 (7 bases each). V was cut by 5 bases and J by 2 bases, with 16 bases left in between. This CDR3 contains 15 residues. Per germline, CDR1 SGHTA and CDR2 FQGNSA. The CDR3 loop is CASSPQGGGPYEQYF. CDR3 sequence (DNA): TGTGCCAGCAGCCCCCAGGGGGGAGGGCCCTACGAGCAGTACTTC. The entire variable domain, with the rest obtained from reference TRBV7-2 and TRBJ2-7, is as follows: GAGVSQSPSNKVTEKGKDVELRCDPISGHTALYWYRQSLGQGLEFLIYFQGNSAPDKSGLPSDRFSAERTGGSVSTLTIQRTQQEDSAVYLCASSPQGGGPYEQYFGPGTRLTVT.